The rows below give T cell receptor beta chains drawn from one sample of a study of blood T cell repertoires in COVID-19. Libraries were prepared by immunoSEQ multiplex PCR; TCRdb keeps only in-frame clonotypes and omits some of them. Of about 270,000 clones in the sample, 75% to 90% are singletons; the top ten hold approximately 2.5%. Material for sequencing was PBMCs or T cells enriched from blood (not recorded which). The receptors derive from a woman aged 18-29 years who had recovered from COVID-19. Both conserved end residues are part of each CDR3. Each record gives: D gene, V gene, J gene, clone size, CDR3 DNA, CDR3 protein. The D gene is left open where the match is weak. Size is stated for part of the rows, as once, few or many counts, or as a class when the clone is expanded.

TRBD2	TRBV7-9	TRBJ2-3	once	TGTGCCAGCAGCTTAGTAGCGGGGGGGCGCCCTAGCACAGATACGCAGTATTTT	CASSLVAGGRPSTDTQYF
-	TRBV15	TRBJ2-7	-	TGTGCCACCAGCCGCGGTCTGGGTAGGTCCTCCTACGAGCAGTACTTC	CATSRGLGRSSYEQYF
-	TRBV7-3	TRBJ2-5	-	TGTGCCAGCAGTCCGATCGGCCGGAGAGAGGAGACCCAGTACTTC	CASSPIGRREETQYF
TRBD1	TRBV7-9	TRBJ2-2	once	TGTGCCAGCAGCGACGTGCCGGGACAGGGGACCGGGGAGCTGTTTTTT	CASSDVPGQGTGELFF
-	TRBV28	TRBJ2-2	-	TGTGCCAGCAGTACCGTGCTAGCGAACACCGGGGAGCTGTTTTTT	CASSTVLANTGELFF
-	TRBV7-6	TRBJ1-2	-	TGTGCCAGCAGTGACAGTGGGTCCGGCTACACCTTC	CASSDSGSGYTF
TRBD1	TRBV3-1/TRBV3-2	TRBJ2-7	once	TGTGCCAGCAGCGCACAGGGGGCGATCCAATACGAGCAGTACTTC	CASSAQGAIQYEQYF
-	TRBV5-5	TRBJ2-7	few	TGTGCCAGCAGCTTGGAGGACAGCTACGAGCAGTACTTC	CASSLEDSYEQYF
TRBD1	TRBV27	TRBJ1-1	-	TGTGCCAGCACTTCCCCCGGGACAGGGGGCCTTGAAGCTTTCTTT	CASTSPGTGGLEAFF
TRBD1	TRBV5-6	TRBJ2-7	-	TGTGCCAGCAGCTGGGGGACAGAAACCACCTACGAGCAGTACTTC	CASSWGTETTYEQYF
TRBD1	TRBV11-2	TRBJ1-6	-	TGTGCCAGCAGCTCCCTCAGGGGGACAGTGTATAATTCACCCCTCCACTTT	CASSSLRGTVYNSPLHF
-	TRBV28	TRBJ1-1	once	TGTGCCAGCAGCACCGTGCCAGGGTTTATGAACACTGAAGCTTTCTTT	CASSTVPGFMNTEAFF
-	TRBV28	TRBJ2-5	-	TGTGCCAGCACCTACGGGGGGACACAAGAGACCCAGTACTTC	CASTYGGTQETQYF
-	TRBV11-3	TRBJ2-7	-	TGTGCCAGCAGCCGAGAGACAGGAAACTACGAGCAGTACTTC	CASSRETGNYEQYF
TRBD2	TRBV5-8	TRBJ2-3	-	TGTGCCAGCAGCTTCGACGCCGGGTCGGGGGGGCCGATTTATACGCAGTATTTT	CASSFDAGSGGPIYTQYF
-	TRBV6-5	TRBJ1-3	-	TGTGCCAGCAGCTCCTCCACAGCCTCTGGAAACACCATATATTTT	CASSSSTASGNTIYF
TRBD1	TRBV24-1	TRBJ2-2	once	TGTGCCACCAGTGAGGGACAGCAGAACACCGGGGAGCTGTTTTTT	CATSEGQQNTGELFF
-	TRBV4-1	TRBJ1-2	-	TGCGCCAGCAGCCAAGTACCGGTCTATGGCTACACCTTC	CASSQVPVYGYTF
-	TRBV13	TRBJ1-1	-	TGTGCCAGCAGCCTCCGACCCGGGGACACTGAAGCTTTCTTT	CASSLRPGDTEAFF
-	TRBV4-1	TRBJ1-2	-	TGCGCCAGCAGCCCCACCGAAGTGTCAAGGGGCGACTATGGCTACACCTTC	CASSPTEVSRGDYGYTF
TRBD1	TRBV11-3	TRBJ2-3	-	TGTGCCAGCAGCGTTGGACAGGGTTACACAGATACGCAGTATTTT	CASSVGQGYTDTQYF